The 28 T cell receptor beta chains below were found in one sample sequenced in a study of T cells in Graves' hyperthyroidism and ophthalmopathy. TCR beta CDR3 sequences were amplified from RNA transcripts. The study used the HTBI primer set for a first-round RT-PCR of the TCR CDR3. TCRdb redid the calling of the multiplex PCR reads with MiXCR, one entry per CDR3 protein. This table holds under 300,000 distinct CDR3 sequences, 13% to 15% found once. Sequenced material: blood. The origin of the receptors is a middle-aged woman with Graves' hyperthyroidism that later progressed to Graves' ophthalmopathy.

This clonotype has at least ten counts. This chain links TRBV7-9 with TRBJ1-6; D ambiguous. From germline, CDR1 is SEHNR and CDR2 FQNEAQ (reference sequence). V was shortened by 1 base and J by 10 bases, with 11 bases between the two germline ends. The CDR3 is 14 amino acids. CDR3 sequence reads: CASSLDLQFSPLHF. CDR3 nucleotide sequence: TGTGCCAGCAGCTTAGACCTACAGTTCTCACCCCTCCACTTT.

The CDR3 spells CASSTSHRAGLNTGELFF. The CDR3 DNA sequence: TGTGCCAGCAGTACCAGTCACCGAGCGGGGTTGAACACCGGGGAGCTGTTTTTT. The V and J genes are TRBV6-1 and TRBJ2-2; 7 bases align to TRBD2. The CDR3 contains 18 residues. V lost 5 bases and J lost 1; bases outside the gene matches: 13. Germline CDR1 and CDR2: MNHNS and SASEGT.

At least ten counts were recorded for this clonotype. Written as DNA, the CDR3 is TGTGCCAGCAGCTTACGCAGACCCTCTCTGAATCCTAGCACAGATACGCAGTATTTT. It specifies CASSLRRPSLNPSTDTQYF. The chain couples TRBV7-9 to TRBJ2-3, with D unclear. This CDR3 is built from 19 residues. V was shortened by 2 bases and J by 0 bases, with 21 bases between the two germline ends. CDR1 and CDR2 (germline): SEHNR, FQNEAQ (reference sequence).

In its sample, this clonotype was seen many times. This chain links TRBV2 with TRBJ2-1; the D is unclear. The CDR3 runs 15 residues. Germline CDR1 reads SNHLY; CDR2 reads FYNNEI. Trimming left V 2 bases short and J 10 bases short, with 18 bases between. CDR3 loop: CASSESGDVGPEQFF. CDR3 coding DNA: TGTGCCAGCAGTGAATCCGGCGATGTCGGGCCCGAGCAGTTCTTC.

This clonotype was observed at least ten times. The chain joins TRBV28 to TRBJ1-1, with TRBD1 matching over 7 bases. CDR3 length: 15 residues. Germline loops: CDR1 MDHEN, CDR2 SYDVKM. The J segment lost 4 bases and the V segment lost 3 bases, leaving 8 bases of the junction unmatched. In DNA, the CDR3 is TGTGCCAGCAGTTTGGCTTACTCAGGGGGCACTGAAGCTTTCTTT. It encodes CASSLAYSGGTEAFF.

This clonotype was picked up many times. The rearrangement uses TRBV7-3 and TRBJ2-1; 12 bases align to TRBD1. J lost 8 bases, V lost 7 bases, and 9 bases had no gene match. CDR1 and CDR2 from the germline V gene are SGHTA and FQGTGA. The length of the CDR3 is 15 residues. As DNA, the CDR3 is TGTGCCAGCAACCCGTCGGGGACAGGGGGCGATGAGCAGTTCTTC. Protein sequence: CASNPSGTGGDEQFF.

Many counts were recorded for this clonotype. The chain links TRBV5-1 to TRBJ2-3; no reliable D call. The CDR3 has 16 amino acids. Per germline, CDR1 SGHRS and CDR2 YFSETQ. Trimming stripped 0 bases from V and 2 bases from J, with 13 bases between. The CDR3 DNA reads as TGCGCCAGCAGCTTGGCCAACGGTAGAACCACAGATACGCAGTATTTT. Protein product: CASSLANGRTTDTQYF.

This clonotype was counted many times. The chain links TRBV6-1 to TRBJ2-3, with TRBD2 identical over 7 bases. The length of the CDR3 is 15 residues. V lost 5 bases and J lost 3; bases outside the gene matches: 8. Germline V CDR1 and CDR2: MNHNS, SASEGT. The CDR3 DNA reads TGTGCCAGCAGTTTAAACGGGAGGTTGACAGATACGCAGTATTTT. Translation: CASSLNGRLTDTQYF.

The chain has TRBV29-1 and TRBJ2-4, with TRBD1 identical over 9 bases. Germline V gives CDR1 SQVTM, CDR2 ANQGSEA. Trimming removed 5 bases from V and 4 bases from J; junction bases left unmatched: 3. The CDR3 loop spans 13 amino acids. CDR3 nucleotide sequence: TGCAGCGTTTTAGACAGGGGGAAAAACATTCAGTACTTC. Translating gives CSVLDRGKNIQYF. The full variable domain, its missing parts supplied by reference TRBV29-1 and TRBJ2-4, is SAVISQKPSRDICQRGTSLTIQCQVDSQVTMMFWYRQQPGQSLTLIATANQGSEATYESGFVIDKFPISRPNLTFSTLTVSNMSPEDSSIYLCSVLDRGKNIQYFGAGTRLSVL.

This clonotype was observed many times. The rearrangement uses TRBV6-2 or TRBV6-3 and TRBJ2-7; a weak D match, TRBD1 (5 bases). Germline loops: CDR1 MNHEY, CDR2 SVGEGT. V lost 7 bases and J 1 base, leaving 17 bases between the germline ends. This CDR3 is built from 15 residues. The CDR3 DNA is TGTGCCAGCAAAACCGTGGGGCAGAGATCCTACGAGCAGTACTTC. This translates into CASKTVGQRSYEQYF.

In this sample, this clonotype turned up many times. The J gene is TRBJ2-5, the V gene TRBV29-1; D not resolved. Deletions cut 1 base from V and 0 bases from J, with 9 bases between. The CDR3 is 14 residues long. Germline-derived CDR1 and CDR2 are SQVTM and ANQGSEA. This CDR3 reads CSVEVGLYQETQYF. CDR3 DNA sequence: TGCAGCGTTGAAGTAGGCCTGTACCAAGAGACCCAGTACTTC.

Comments on this clonotype: A read error may explain this, as a much larger clone is one base away. The gene calls are TRBV7-9 and TRBJ1-5; D gene uncertain. CDR3 length: 9 residues. V lost 8 bases, J lost 7 bases, and 3 bases lay in between. Germline V gives CDR1 SEHNR, CDR2 FQNEAQ (reference sequence). The CDR3 sequence is CASRQPQHF. The CDR3 DNA reads as TGTGCCAGCCGGCAGCCCCAGCATTTT.

This clonotype was detected many times. The rearrangement links TRBV12-3 or TRBV12-4 to TRBJ2-1; 11 bases agree with TRBD2. The CDR3 is made up of 15 amino acids. V lost 3 bases, J lost 4 bases, and 2 bases stayed unmatched. CDR3 in amino acids: CASSFRLAGYNEQFF. CDR3 DNA: TGTGCCAGCAGTTTTCGACTAGCGGGGTACAATGAGCAGTTCTTC.

This clonotype was seen ten or more times. The CDR3 here is CSAPLAGEAYEQYF. CDR3 nucleotide sequence: TGCAGTGCTCCCCTAGCGGGAGAGGCCTACGAGCAGTACTTC. This chain joins TRBV20-1 and TRBJ2-7, with 10 bases matching TRBD2. The CDR3 contains 14 residues. J lost 2 bases, V lost 5 bases, and 6 bases had no gene match. The germline V gene has CDR1 DFQATT and CDR2 SNEGSKA (reference sequence).

The gene calls are TRBV28 and TRBJ2-7; D is undetermined. V was trimmed by 6 bases and J by 0 bases, leaving 15 bases between them. The germline gives CDR1 MDHEN, CDR2 SYDVKM. This CDR3 has 15 amino acids. CDR3 loop: CASSQLYPSSYEQYF. The CDR3 region has the DNA TGTGCCAGCAGCCAACTTTACCCTAGCTCCTACGAGCAGTACTTC.

This clonotype has a count of ten or more. The rearrangement links TRBV18 to TRBJ2-1, with no clear D. This CDR3 region has 14 residues. Germline values: CDR1 KGHSH, CDR2 LQKENI. V lost 0 bases and J lost 3, with 6 bases in between. The CDR3 nucleotides are TGTGCCAGCTCACCACCAAGGAGCTACAATGAGCAGTTCTTC. This translates into CASSPPRSYNEQFF.

A few counts support this clonotype. V gene TRBV20-1 combines with J gene TRBJ2-7; possibly TRBD2 for D (7 bases). This CDR3 has 14 residues. V was pared by 3 bases and J by 2 bases, with 14 bases between. Per the germline V gene, CDR1 is DFQATT and CDR2 is SNEGSKA (reference sequence). The CDR3 region has the DNA TGCAGTGCTAGGCGAGGGGGGGACCCCTACGAGCAGTACTTC. It yields the protein CSARRGGDPYEQYF.

This clonotype was counted once. This may stem from a read error, because a much larger clone lies one nucleotide away. The final CDR3 position lacks the conserved phenylalanine or tryptophan, pointing to a likely read error. The chain couples TRBV6-1 to TRBJ1-5; D perhaps matches TRBD1 (6 bases). This CDR3 has 16 residues. Germline V gene sequence: CDR1 MNHNS, CDR2 SASEGT. V lost 5 bases to trimming and J lost 0 bases, with 14 bases between them. CDR3 DNA: TGTGCCAGCAGTCAAAGGGACACCCATAGCAATCAGCCCCAGCATCTT. Its protein product is CASSQRDTHSNQPQHL.

This clonotype was picked up many times. The chain is built from TRBV18 and TRBJ2-7, with D uncertain. Germline lookup yields CDR1 KGHSH and CDR2 LQKENI. Deletions cut 2 bases from V and 0 bases from J, with 5 bases between. The CDR3 runs 13 residues. CDR3 sequence: CASSPSSSYEQYF. CDR3 bases: TGTGCCAGCTCACCATCGAGCTCCTACGAGCAGTACTTC.

This clonotype showed up many times. This chain uses TRBV4-1 with TRBJ1-4, with 10 bases that match TRBD1. CDR1 and CDR2 from the germline V gene are MGHRA and YSYEKL. Trimming removed 4 bases from V and 8 bases from J; junction bases left unmatched: 4. This CDR3 contains 14 residues. CDR3 DNA sequence: TGCGCCAGCAGCCTCGGGACAGGGGCCGAAAAACTGTTTTTT. It codes for CASSLGTGAEKLFF.

This clonotype showed up many times. The gene calls are TRBV12-5 and TRBJ2-1; 8 bases match TRBD2. CDR3 length equals 16 residues. Germline CDR1 LGHNT, CDR2 FRNRAP. The V and J ends lost 5 bases and 8 bases, in that order; junction bases with no gene match: 14. The CDR3 spells CASGPDVGAGEHEQFF. The CDR3 DNA follows: TGTGCTAGTGGTCCCGATGTGGGAGCGGGAGAGCATGAGCAGTTCTTC.

This clonotype has only one observation. This may be a read error, as it is one base from a much larger clone. The chain is built from TRBV24-1 and TRBJ1-5; D unresolved. The CDR3 is 16 amino acids. Per the germline V gene, CDR1 is KGHDR and CDR2 is SFDVKD. V was cut by 0 bases and J by 2 bases, with 10 bases left in between. CDR3 sequence reads: CATSDLTSLRNQPQHF. CDR3 nucleotides: TGTGCCACCAGTGATTTGACGAGTTTACGCAATCAGCCCCAGCATTTT.

This clonotype was observed many times. The V gene is TRBV12-3 or TRBV12-4, the J gene TRBJ1-3; D possibly corresponds to TRBD1 (6 bases). Between the trimmed V and J ends, which lost 3 bases and 10 bases, there was a span of 19 bases. The CDR3 extends over 15 amino acids. CDR3 coding DNA: TGTGCCAGCAGTTTGGTGGGACAAGGGGAACGAACCATATATTTT. It encodes CASSLVGQGERTIYF.

Of note for this clonotype: The junction and the germline gene differ at one end; a read error may be behind it. The chain combines TRBV7-2 with TRBJ2-6, with TRBD1 identical over 10 bases. The CDR3 runs 19 residues. CDR1 SGHTA and CDR2 FQGNSA come from the germline V gene. The CDR3 DNA reads TGTGCCGGCAGAGCAAAACGGGACAGGGGACGATTAGGGGCCGACGTCCTGACTTTC. Translation gives CAGRAKRDRGRLGADVLTF. Full variable domain (missing parts from reference TRBV7-2 and TRBJ2-6): GAGVSQSPSNKVTEKGKDVELRCDPISGHTALYWYRQSLGQGLEFLIYFQGNSAPDKSGLPSDRFSAERTGGSVSTLTIQRTQQEDSAVYLCAGRAKRDRGRLGADVLTFGAGSRLTVL.

The table lists this clonotype with many counts. The gene calls are TRBV15 and TRBJ1-1; 9 bases are shared with TRBD1. Per germline, CDR1 LNHNV and CDR2 YYDKDF (reference sequence). With V trimmed by 0 bases and J by 5 bases, 7 bases remained unmatched. CDR3 length: 16 amino acids. This CDR3 is CATSRDRQGEWTEAFF. DNA for the CDR3: TGTGCCACCAGCAGAGATCGACAGGGGGAGTGGACTGAAGCTTTCTTT.

V is TRBV19 and J is TRBJ2-1; tentative D call: TRBD2 (5 bases). The CDR3 contains 14 residues. Germline loops: CDR1 LNHDA, CDR2 SQIVND (reference sequence). V lost 6 bases and J lost 6, with 15 bases in between. The CDR3 nucleotides are TGTGCCAGTAGGAGGGTCCTGACGGTCAATGAGCAGTTCTTC. Amino acid sequence: CASRRVLTVNEQFF.

This clonotype was detected many times. This rearrangement joins TRBV30 to TRBJ2-5; D may be TRBD2 (6 bases). CDR3 length equals 14 residues. CDR1 is GTSNPN and CDR2 is SVGIG in the germline V gene (reference sequence). Between the trimmed V and J ends, which lost 3 bases and 1 base, there was a span of 12 bases. As DNA, the CDR3 is TGTGCCTGGAGCCTCAGCGGGTCCCAAGAGACCCAGTACTTC. Translating gives CAWSLSGSQETQYF. The full variable domain, in which reference TRBV30 and TRBJ2-5 provide the parts outside the CDR3, is SQTIHQWPATLVQPVGSPLSLECTVEGTSNPNLYWYRQAAGRGLQLLFYSVGIGQISSEVPQNLSASRPQDRQFILSSKKLLLSDSGFYLCAWSLSGSQETQYFGPGTRLLVL.

This clonotype has only a few counts. The chain joins TRBV30 to TRBJ2-3; unclear D gene. Germline lookup yields CDR1 GTSNPN and CDR2 SVGIG (reference sequence). The V end lost 5 bases, the J end lost 0 bases, and 12 bases lay between the germline ends. This CDR3 is 14 amino acids long. CDR3 DNA: TGTGCCTGGGGCGTGGGCGGAAGCACAGATACGCAGTATTTT. Translation gives CAWGVGGSTDTQYF.